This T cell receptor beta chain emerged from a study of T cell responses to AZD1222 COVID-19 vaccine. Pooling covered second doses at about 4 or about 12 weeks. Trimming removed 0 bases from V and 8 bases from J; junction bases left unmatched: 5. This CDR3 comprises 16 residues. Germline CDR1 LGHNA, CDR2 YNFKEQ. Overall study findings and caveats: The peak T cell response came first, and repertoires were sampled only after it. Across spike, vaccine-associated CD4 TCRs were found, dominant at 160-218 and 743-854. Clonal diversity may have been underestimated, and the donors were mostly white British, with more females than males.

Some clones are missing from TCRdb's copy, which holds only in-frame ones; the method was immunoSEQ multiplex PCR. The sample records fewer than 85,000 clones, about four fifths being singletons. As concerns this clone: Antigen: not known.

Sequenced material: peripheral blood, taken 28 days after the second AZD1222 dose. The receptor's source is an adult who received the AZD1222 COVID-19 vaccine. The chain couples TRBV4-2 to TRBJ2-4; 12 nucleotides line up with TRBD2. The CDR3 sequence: CASSQDDPSGRDIQYF. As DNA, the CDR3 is TGTGCCAGCAGCCAAGATGACCCTAGCGGGAGGGACATTCAGTACTTC.